Reported below is one T cell receptor (beta chain). The table came from immunoSEQ multiplex PCR; TCRdb's copy has only in-frame clones and leaves some out. The sample shows 150,000 to 200,000 clones, about 83% of them seen only once. This sample was taken from a study of blood T cell repertoires in COVID-19. For the study at large: Acute-phase and convalescent COVID-19 samples originated in the United States, Italy and Spain. T cells, B-cell-depleted T cells, or PBMCs supplied cDNA or gDNA.

CDR1 SGHRS and CDR2 YFSETQ come from the germline V gene. The CDR3 is 13 amino acids. Germline trimming cut 0 bases from V and 5 bases from J; bases unmatched to any gene: 0. Sequenced input: peripheral blood. The TCR was taken from a human donor in a cohort sampled during active COVID-19. The chain combines TRBV5-1 with TRBJ1-1; 8 bases align to TRBD1. The CDR3 DNA is TGCGCCAGCAGCTTGGACAGGGGGACTGAAGCTTTCTTT. Its translation is CASSLDRGTEAFF.